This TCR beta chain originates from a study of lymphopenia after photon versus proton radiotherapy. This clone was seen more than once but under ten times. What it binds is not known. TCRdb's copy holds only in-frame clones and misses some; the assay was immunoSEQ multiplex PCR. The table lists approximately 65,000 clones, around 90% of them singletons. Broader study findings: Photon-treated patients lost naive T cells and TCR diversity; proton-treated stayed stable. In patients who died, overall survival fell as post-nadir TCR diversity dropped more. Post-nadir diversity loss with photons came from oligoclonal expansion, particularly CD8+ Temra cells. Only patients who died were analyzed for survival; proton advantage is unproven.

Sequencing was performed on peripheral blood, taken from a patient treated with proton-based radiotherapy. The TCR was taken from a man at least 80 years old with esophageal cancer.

The chain's CDR3 is CASSPRDLGLTTYEQYF. The CDR3 nucleotides are TGTGCCAGCAGCCCCCGGGACCTGGGACTAACAACCTACGAGCAGTACTTC. V is TRBV5-6 and J is TRBJ2-7, with 7 bases fitting TRBD2. V trimming: 4 bases; J trimming: 2 bases; junction bases outside the gene matches: 15. CDR1 is SGHDT, CDR2 YYEEEE, per germline. CDR3 length: 17 amino acids.